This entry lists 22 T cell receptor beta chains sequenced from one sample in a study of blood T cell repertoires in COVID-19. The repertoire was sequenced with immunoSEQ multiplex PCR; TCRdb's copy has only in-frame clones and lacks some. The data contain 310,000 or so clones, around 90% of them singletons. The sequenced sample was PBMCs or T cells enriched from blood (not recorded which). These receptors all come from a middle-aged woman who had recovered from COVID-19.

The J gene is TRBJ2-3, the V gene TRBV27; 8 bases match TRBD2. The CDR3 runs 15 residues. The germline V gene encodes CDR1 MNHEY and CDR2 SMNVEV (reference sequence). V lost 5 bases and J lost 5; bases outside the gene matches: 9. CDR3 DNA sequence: TGTGCCAGCAGTCGCATTGGGACTAGTGAAGATACGCAGTATTTT. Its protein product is CASSRIGTSEDTQYF.

This CDR3 reads CASSPGAGGNNQPQHF. CDR3 in DNA: TGTGCCAGCAGCCCTGGGGCCGGGGGGAACAATCAGCCCCAGCATTTT. The chain links TRBV28 to TRBJ1-5, with TRBD1 as a possible D gene (5 bases). CDR1 and CDR2 (germline): MDHEN, SYDVKM. The V end lost 6 bases, the J end lost 3 bases, and 18 bases lay between the germline ends. This CDR3 contains 16 residues.

The CDR3, as DNA: TGTGCCAGCTCACCGACAGTAAGCAATCAGCCCCAGCATTTT. It specifies CASSPTVSNQPQHF. The genes are TRBV18 and TRBJ1-5; a weak D match, TRBD1 (5 bases). Germline CDR1 is KGHSH and CDR2 is LQKENI. V lost 3 bases, J lost 1 base, and 7 bases lay in between. This CDR3 has 14 residues. Full variable domain (remainder filled in from reference TRBV18 and TRBJ1-5): NAGVMQNPRHLVRRRGQEARLRCSPMKGHSHVYWYRQLPEEGLKFMVYLQKENIIDESGMPKERFSAEFPKEGPSILRIQQVVRGDSAAYFCASSPTVSNQPQHFGDGTRLSIL.

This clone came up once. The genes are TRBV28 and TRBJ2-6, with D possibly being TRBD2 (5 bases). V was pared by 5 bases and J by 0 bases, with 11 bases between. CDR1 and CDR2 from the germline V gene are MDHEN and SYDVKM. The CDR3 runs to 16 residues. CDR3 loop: CASSPLGDSGANVLTF. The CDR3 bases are TGTGCCAGCAGTCCACTAGGCGACTCTGGGGCCAACGTCCTGACTTTC.

The CDR3 DNA reads as TGTGCCAGCAGCCAAGATGTCCTAGCGGGAACTAGCACAGATACGCAGTATTTT. Residues: CASSQDVLAGTSTDTQYF. The V gene is TRBV4-2, the J gene TRBJ2-3, with 9 bases lining up with TRBD2. V was clipped by 0 bases and J by 0 bases; unmatched bases: 7. Germline V gives CDR1 LGHNA, CDR2 YNFKEQ. The CDR3 length is 18 residues.

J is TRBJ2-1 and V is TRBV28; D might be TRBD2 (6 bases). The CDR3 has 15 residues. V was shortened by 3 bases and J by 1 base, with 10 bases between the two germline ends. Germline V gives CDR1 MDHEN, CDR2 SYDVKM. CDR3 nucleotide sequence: TGTGCCAGCAGTTTTAGCGGTCCATCCTACAATGAGCAGTTCTTC. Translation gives CASSFSGPSYNEQFF.

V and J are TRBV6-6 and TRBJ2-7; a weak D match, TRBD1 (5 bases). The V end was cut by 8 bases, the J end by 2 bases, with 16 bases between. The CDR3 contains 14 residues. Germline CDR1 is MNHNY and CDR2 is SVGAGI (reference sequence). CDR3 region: CASQYWAGTYEQYF. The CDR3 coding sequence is TGTGCCAGCCAGTACTGGGCAGGGACCTACGAGCAGTACTTC.

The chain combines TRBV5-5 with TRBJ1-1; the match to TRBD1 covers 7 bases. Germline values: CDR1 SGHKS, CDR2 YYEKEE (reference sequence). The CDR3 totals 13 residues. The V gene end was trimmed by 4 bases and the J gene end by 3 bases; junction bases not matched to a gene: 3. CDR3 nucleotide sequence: TGTGCCAGCAGCAGTACAGGGGACACTGAAGCTTTCTTT. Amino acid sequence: CASSSTGDTEAFF.

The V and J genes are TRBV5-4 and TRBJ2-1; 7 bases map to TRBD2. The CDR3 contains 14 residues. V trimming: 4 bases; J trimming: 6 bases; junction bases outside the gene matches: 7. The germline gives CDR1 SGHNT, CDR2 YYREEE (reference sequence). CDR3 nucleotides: TGTGCCAGCAGCCCGGGAGGTGTGGGCAATGAGCAGTTCTTC. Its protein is CASSPGGVGNEQFF.

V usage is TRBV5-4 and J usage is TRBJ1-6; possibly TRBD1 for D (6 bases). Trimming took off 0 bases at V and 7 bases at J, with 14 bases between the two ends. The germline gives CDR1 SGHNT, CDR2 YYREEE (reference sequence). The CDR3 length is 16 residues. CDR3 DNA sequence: TGTGCCAGCAGCTTGGATCCCGGGACAAAGAATTCACCCCTCCACTTT. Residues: CASSLDPGTKNSPLHF.

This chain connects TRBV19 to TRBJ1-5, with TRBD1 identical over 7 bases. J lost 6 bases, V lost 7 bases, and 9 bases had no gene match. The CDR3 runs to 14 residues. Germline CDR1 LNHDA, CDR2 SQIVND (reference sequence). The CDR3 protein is CASNPTGLGQPQHF. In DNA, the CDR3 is TGTGCCAGTAACCCGACAGGGTTAGGTCAGCCCCAGCATTTT.

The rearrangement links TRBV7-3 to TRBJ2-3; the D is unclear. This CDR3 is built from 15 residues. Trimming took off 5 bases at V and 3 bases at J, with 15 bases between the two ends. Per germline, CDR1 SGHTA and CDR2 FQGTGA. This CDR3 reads CASSPRFTRTDTQYF. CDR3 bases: TGTGCCAGCAGCCCGCGATTCACTCGGACAGATACGCAGTATTTT.

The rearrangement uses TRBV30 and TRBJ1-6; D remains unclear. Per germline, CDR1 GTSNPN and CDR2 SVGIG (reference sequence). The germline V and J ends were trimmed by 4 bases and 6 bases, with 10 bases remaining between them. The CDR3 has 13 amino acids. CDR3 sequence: CAWNPGSNSPLHF. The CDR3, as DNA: TGTGCCTGGAATCCCGGGAGTAATTCACCCCTCCACTTT.

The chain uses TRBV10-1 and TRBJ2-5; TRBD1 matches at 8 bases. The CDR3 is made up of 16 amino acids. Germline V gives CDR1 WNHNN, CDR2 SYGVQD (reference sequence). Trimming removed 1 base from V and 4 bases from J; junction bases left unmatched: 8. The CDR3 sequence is CASSELGAGGTETQYF. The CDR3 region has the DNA TGCGCCAGCAGTGAGTTAGGAGCAGGGGGCACAGAGACCCAGTACTTC.

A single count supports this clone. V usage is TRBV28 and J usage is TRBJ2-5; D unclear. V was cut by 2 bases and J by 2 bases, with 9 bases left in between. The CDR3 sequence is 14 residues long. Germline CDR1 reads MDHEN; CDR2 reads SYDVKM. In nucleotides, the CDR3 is TGTGCCAGCAGTTTAAAGGCAGGTCAAGAGACCCAGTACTTC. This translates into CASSLKAGQETQYF.

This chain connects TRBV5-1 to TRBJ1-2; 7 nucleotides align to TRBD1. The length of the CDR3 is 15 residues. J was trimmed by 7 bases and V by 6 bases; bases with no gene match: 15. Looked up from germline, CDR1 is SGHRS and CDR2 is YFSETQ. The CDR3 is CASNPTTGARAGYTF. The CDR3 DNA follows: TGCGCCAGCAACCCCACCACAGGGGCGAGAGCTGGCTACACCTTC.

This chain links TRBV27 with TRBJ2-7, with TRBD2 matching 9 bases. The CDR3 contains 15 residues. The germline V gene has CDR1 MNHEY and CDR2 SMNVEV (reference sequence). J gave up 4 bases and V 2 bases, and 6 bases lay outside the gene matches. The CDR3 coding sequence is TGTGCCAGCAGTTTAGTAGCGGGAGTAAATTACGAGCAGTACTTC. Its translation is CASSLVAGVNYEQYF.

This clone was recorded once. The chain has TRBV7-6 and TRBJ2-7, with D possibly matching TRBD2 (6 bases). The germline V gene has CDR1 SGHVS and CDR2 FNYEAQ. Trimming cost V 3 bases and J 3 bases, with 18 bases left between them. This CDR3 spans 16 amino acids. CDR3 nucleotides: TGTGCCAGCAGCTTCGCCGGGACTCTTATCCGCTACGAGCAGTACTTC. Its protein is CASSFAGTLIRYEQYF.

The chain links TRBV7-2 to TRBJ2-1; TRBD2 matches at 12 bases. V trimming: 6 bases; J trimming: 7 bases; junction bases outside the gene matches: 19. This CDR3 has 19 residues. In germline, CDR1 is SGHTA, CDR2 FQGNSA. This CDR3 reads CASRIYRGRLTSGRNEQFF. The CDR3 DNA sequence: TGTGCCAGCAGGATATACAGGGGGCGCCTCACTAGCGGGAGGAATGAGCAGTTCTTC. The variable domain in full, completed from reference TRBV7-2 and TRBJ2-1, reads GAGVSQSPSNKVTEKGKDVELRCDPISGHTALYWYRQSLGQGLEFLIYFQGNSAPDKSGLPSDRFSAERTGGSVSTLTIQRTQQEDSAVYLCASRIYRGRLTSGRNEQFFGPGTRLTVL.

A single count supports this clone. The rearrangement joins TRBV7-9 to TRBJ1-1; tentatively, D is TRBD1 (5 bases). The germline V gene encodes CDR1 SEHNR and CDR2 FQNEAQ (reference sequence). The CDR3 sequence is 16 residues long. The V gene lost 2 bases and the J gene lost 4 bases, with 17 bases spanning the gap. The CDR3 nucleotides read TGTGCCAGCAGCTTACTCGGGGGGGTCAGCATCACTGAAGCTTTCTTT. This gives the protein CASSLLGGVSITEAFF.

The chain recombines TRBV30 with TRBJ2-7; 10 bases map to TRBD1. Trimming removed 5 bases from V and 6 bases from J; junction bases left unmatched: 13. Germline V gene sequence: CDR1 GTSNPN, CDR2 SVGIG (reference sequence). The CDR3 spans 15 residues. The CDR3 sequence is CAWALEGTGEGEQYF. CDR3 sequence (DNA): TGTGCCTGGGCCCTTGAGGGGACAGGGGAAGGCGAGCAGTACTTC.

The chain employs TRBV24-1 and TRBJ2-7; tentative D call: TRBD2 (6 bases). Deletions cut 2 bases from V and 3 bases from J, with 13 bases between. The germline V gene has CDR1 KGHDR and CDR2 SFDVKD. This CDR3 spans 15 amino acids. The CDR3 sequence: CATSDSPPRDYEQYF. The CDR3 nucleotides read TGTGCCACCAGTGATTCCCCCCCGCGGGACTACGAGCAGTACTTC.